The entry below describes one T cell receptor beta chain. There are 14 residues in the CDR3. Trimming took 5 bases from V and 1 from J, leaving 9 bases between them. CDR1 and CDR2 from the germline V gene are SEHNR and FQNEAQ (reference sequence). Primers: 60 Vbeta forward and 13 Jbeta reverse. Sequencing used immunoSEQ multiplex PCR; TCRdb keeps in-frame clones, though not all of them. The sample lists about 140,000 clones, 75% to 90% seen once, with about 4.3% in the top ten. The data were obtained in a study of cytomegalovirus exposure and HLA in healthy donors. The J gene is TRBJ1-3, the V gene TRBV7-9; TRBD1 is a possible D gene (6 bases). The sequencing sample was made of PBMCs. The TCR sequence derives from a man in his forties in good health and CMV-seronegative. The chain's CDR3 is CASSRDISGNTIYF. The CDR3 DNA sequence: TGTGCCAGCAGCCGGGACATATCTGGAAACACCATATATTTT.